The 7 T cell receptor beta chains below come from one sample, sequenced in a study of blood T cell repertoires in COVID-19. The table came from immunoSEQ multiplex PCR; TCRdb's copy has only in-frame clones and leaves some out. The sample contains around 290,000 clones, more than 75% of which appear only once. Sequencing used peripheral blood. The receptors come from a woman aged 50 to 65 who had recovered from COVID-19.

This clone turned up a few times. V is TRBV28 and J is TRBJ1-5; a possible D gene is TRBD1 (6 bases). The CDR3 consists of 14 residues. V was trimmed by 6 bases and J by 4 bases, leaving 13 bases between them. Germline CDR1 MDHEN, CDR2 SYDVKM. CDR3 residues: CASSSDSPNQPQHF. For the CDR3, the DNA is TGTGCCAGCAGCTCGGACAGCCCTAATCAGCCCCAGCATTTT.

The chain links TRBV4-3 to TRBJ2-1; perhaps TRBD2 as D (6 bases). Looked up from germline, CDR1 is LGHNA and CDR2 is YSLEER. The ends were cut back, 2 bases at V and 1 base at J, with 24 bases in the middle. This CDR3 region has 20 residues. CDR3 nucleotides: TGCGCCAGCAGCCAATTTGGAGGCGCCCGGCGGGGTGGTTCCTACAATGAGCAGTTCTTC. This gives the protein CASSQFGGARRGGSYNEQFF.

This chain uses TRBV20-1 with TRBJ1-5; D is uncertain. From germline, CDR1 is DFQATT and CDR2 SNEGSKA (reference sequence). Trimming left V 3 bases short and J 8 bases short, with 14 bases between. This CDR3 spans 13 amino acids. CDR3 protein: CSASYGNFEPQHF. The CDR3 DNA reads as TGCAGTGCTAGTTACGGGAATTTTGAGCCCCAGCATTTT.

The chain is built from TRBV28 and TRBJ1-2; 8 bases agree with TRBD1. The germline CDR1 and CDR2 sequences are MDHEN and SYDVKM. V was clipped by 5 bases and J by 4 bases; unmatched bases: 6. The CDR3 spans 14 residues. This CDR3 reads CASSQGAGSYGYTF. In DNA form, the CDR3 reads TGTGCCAGCAGTCAGGGGGCCGGGAGCTATGGCTACACCTTC.

J is TRBJ2-7 and V is TRBV10-3; 9 positions match TRBD2. Germline lookup yields CDR1 ENHRY and CDR2 SYGVKD. The CDR3 is made up of 14 amino acids. J lost 0 bases, V lost 8 bases, and 5 bases had no gene match. Written as DNA, the CDR3 is TGTGCCATCGGCGAGCGGGAGGTCTCCTACGAGCAGTACTTC. Amino acids: CAIGEREVSYEQYF.

The gene calls are TRBV13 and TRBJ2-2; 7 nucleotides match TRBD2. Germline V gene data show CDR1 as PRHDT and CDR2 as FYEKMQ (reference sequence). This CDR3 is 18 amino acids long. J gave up 4 bases and V 5 bases, and 16 bases lay outside the gene matches. The CDR3 sequence is CASSNLGWREKPTGELFF. The CDR3 coding sequence is TGTGCCAGCAGCAACTTGGGCTGGCGGGAGAAACCCACCGGGGAGCTGTTTTTT.

This clone has only a few counts. This chain uses TRBV30 with TRBJ1-1; tentatively, D is TRBD1 (5 bases). V was pared by 0 bases and J by 4 bases, with 9 bases between. This CDR3 has 13 residues. Germline CDR1 reads GTSNPN; CDR2 reads SVGIG (reference sequence). CDR3 DNA: TGTGCCTGGAGTGTATCGCAGGGCACTGAAGCTTTCTTT. It is translated as CAWSVSQGTEAFF.